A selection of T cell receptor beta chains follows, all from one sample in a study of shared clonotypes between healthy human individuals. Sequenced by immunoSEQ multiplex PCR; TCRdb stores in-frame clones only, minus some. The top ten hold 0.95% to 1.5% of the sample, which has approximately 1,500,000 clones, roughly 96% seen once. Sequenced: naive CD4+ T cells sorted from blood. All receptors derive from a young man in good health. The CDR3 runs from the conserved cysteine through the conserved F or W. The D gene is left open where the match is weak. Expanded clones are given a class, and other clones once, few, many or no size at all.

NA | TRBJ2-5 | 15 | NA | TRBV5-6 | CASSLVQRNQETQYF | TGTGCCAGCAGCTTGGTTCAGCGAAACCAAGAGACCCAGTACTTC
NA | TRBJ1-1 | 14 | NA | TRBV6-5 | CASSYASPNTEAFF | TGTGCCAGCAGTTACGCCTCTCCGAACACTGAAGCTTTCTTT
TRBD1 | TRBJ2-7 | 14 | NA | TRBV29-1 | CSVRGQGAPYEQYF | TGCAGCGTTCGCGGGCAGGGGGCTCCCTACGAGCAGTACTTC
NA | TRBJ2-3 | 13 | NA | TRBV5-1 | CASSIEEGNTQYF | TGCGCCAGCAGCATTGAGGAGGGTAATACGCAGTATTTT
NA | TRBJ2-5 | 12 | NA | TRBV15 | CATSRDLGTQYF | TGTGCCACCAGCAGGGATCTAGGGACCCAGTACTTC
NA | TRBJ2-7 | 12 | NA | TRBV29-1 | CSVVMGPYEQYF | TGCAGCGTTGTCATGGGGCCCTACGAGCAGTACTTC
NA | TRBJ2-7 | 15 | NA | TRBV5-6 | CASSSQPLSTYEQYF | TGTGCCAGCAGCTCGCAACCACTATCAACCTACGAGCAGTACTTC
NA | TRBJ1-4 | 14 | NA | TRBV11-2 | CASRLHVRGEKLFF | TGTGCCAGCAGGCTTCATGTTAGGGGAGAAAAACTGTTTTTT
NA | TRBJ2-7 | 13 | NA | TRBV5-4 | CASSGGVDYEQYF | TGTGCCAGCAGCGGAGGGGTAGACTACGAGCAGTACTTC
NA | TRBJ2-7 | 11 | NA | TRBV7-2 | CASSHGGEQYF | TGTGCCAGCAGCCACGGCGGGGAGCAGTACTTC
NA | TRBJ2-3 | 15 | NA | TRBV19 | CASRPRGTATDTQYF | TGTGCCAGTAGACCCCGGGGGACAGCAACAGATACGCAGTATTTT
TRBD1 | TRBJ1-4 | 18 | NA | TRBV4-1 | CASSHGRDRGQTNEKLFF | TGCGCCAGCAGCCATGGCCGGGACAGGGGCCAGACTAATGAAAAACTGTTTTTT
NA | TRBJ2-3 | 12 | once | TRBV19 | CASTDRADTQYF | TGTGCCAGTACCGATAGAGCAGATACGCAGTATTTT
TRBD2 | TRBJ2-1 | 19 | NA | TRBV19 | CASSIDQRLAGKEVDEQFF | TGTGCCAGTAGTATAGATCAGAGACTAGCGGGAAAGGAAGTCGATGAGCAGTTCTTC
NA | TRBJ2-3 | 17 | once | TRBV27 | CASSLMGGAGRTDTQYF | TGTGCCAGCAGTTTAATGGGCGGGGCGGGGCGCACAGATACGCAGTATTTT
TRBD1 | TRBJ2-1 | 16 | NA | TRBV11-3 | CASSSGTGGSFDEQFF | TGTGCCAGCAGCTCTGGGACAGGGGGCTCGTTTGATGAGCAGTTCTTC
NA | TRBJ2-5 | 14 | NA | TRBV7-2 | CASRSTVYQETQYF | TGTGCCAGCAGGTCGACGGTGTACCAAGAGACCCAGTACTTC
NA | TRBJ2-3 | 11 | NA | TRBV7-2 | CASTNTDTQYF | TGTGCCAGCACCAACACAGATACGCAGTATTTT
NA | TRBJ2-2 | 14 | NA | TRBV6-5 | CASSYSTWAGELFF | TGTGCCAGCAGTTACTCAACATGGGCCGGGGAGCTGTTTTTT
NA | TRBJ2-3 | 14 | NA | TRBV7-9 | CASSPGRNTDTQYF | TGTGCCAGCAGTCCCGGGAGAAACACAGATACGCAGTATTTT
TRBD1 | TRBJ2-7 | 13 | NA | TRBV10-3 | CASWTGWSYEQYF | TGTGCCAGTTGGACAGGGTGGTCCTACGAGCAGTACTTC
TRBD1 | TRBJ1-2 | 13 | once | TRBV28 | CASSIGTAGGYTF | TGTGCCAGCTCCATAGGGACAGCCGGTGGCTACACCTTC
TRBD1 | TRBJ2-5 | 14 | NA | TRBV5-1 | CASSLEGTGETQYF | TGCGCCAGCAGCTTGGAAGGGACAGGAGAGACCCAGTACTTC
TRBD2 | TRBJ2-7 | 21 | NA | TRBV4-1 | CASSHNTWGELAGSLPYEQYF | TGCGCCAGCAGCCACAACACCTGGGGGGAACTAGCGGGATCCCTGCCCTACGAGCAGTACTTC
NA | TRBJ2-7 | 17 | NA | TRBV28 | CASSFSMQGKISYEQYF | TGTGCCAGCAGTTTTTCCATGCAGGGGAAAATCTCCTACGAGCAGTACTTC
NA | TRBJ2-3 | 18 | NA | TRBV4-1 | CASSGQGASGTRSDTQYF | TGCGCCAGCAGCGGACAGGGCGCTAGCGGGACTAGGTCAGATACGCAGTATTTT
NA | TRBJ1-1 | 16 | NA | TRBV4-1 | CASSQFTGTLNTEAFF | TGCGCCAGCAGCCAATTCACCGGGACACTGAACACTGAAGCTTTCTTT
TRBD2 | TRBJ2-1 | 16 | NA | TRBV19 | CASSIWPGLGYNEQFF | TGTGCCAGTAGTATTTGGCCGGGACTAGGCTACAATGAGCAGTTCTTC
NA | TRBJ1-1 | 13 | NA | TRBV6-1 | CASSDIQGSEAFF | TGTGCCAGCAGTGACATACAGGGCTCTGAAGCTTTCTTT
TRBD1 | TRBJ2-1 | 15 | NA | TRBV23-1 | CASSQKNRGYNEQFF | TGCGCCAGCAGTCAGAAAAACAGGGGATACAATGAGCAGTTCTTC
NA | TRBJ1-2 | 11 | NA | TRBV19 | CASSVSKGYTF | TGTGCCAGTAGTGTTTCAAAAGGCTACACCTTC
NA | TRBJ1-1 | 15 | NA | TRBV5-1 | CASSGTVQGNTEAFF | TGCGCCAGCAGTGGGACCGTACAGGGGAACACTGAAGCTTTCTTT
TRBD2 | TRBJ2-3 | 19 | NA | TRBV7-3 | CASSLTPLASGRAPDTQYF | TGTGCCAGCAGCTTAACGCCCCTTGCTAGCGGGAGGGCCCCAGATACGCAGTATTTT
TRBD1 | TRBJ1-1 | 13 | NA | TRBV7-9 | CASSLETGFNAFF | TGTGCCAGCAGCTTAGAGACAGGGTTTAACGCTTTCTTT
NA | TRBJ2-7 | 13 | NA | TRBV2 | CASSPSRAYEQYF | TGTGCCAGCAGTCCGTCCAGGGCCTACGAGCAGTACTTC
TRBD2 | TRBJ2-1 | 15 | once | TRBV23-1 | CASSQSASGHNEQFF | TGCGCCAGCAGTCAATCGGCTAGCGGGCACAATGAGCAGTTCTTC
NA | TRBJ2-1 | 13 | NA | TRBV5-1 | CASRASGGNEQFF | TGCGCCAGCCGCGCTTCGGGCGGAAATGAGCAGTTCTTC
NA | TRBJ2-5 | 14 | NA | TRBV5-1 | CASSPGETIETQYF | TGCGCCAGCAGCCCCGGAGAGACCATAGAGACCCAGTACTTC
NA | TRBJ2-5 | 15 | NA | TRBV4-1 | CASSQVGSTEETQYF | TGCGCCAGCAGCCAAGTGGGCAGTACGGAAGAGACCCAGTACTTC
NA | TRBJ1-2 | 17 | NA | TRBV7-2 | CASSPRPPMVTNYGYTF | TGTGCCAGCAGCCCCCGGCCTCCCATGGTCACTAACTATGGCTACACCTTC
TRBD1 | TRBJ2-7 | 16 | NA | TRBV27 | CASSLFAGTGSYEQYF | TGTGCCAGCAGTTTATTCGCCGGGACAGGCTCCTACGAGCAGTACTTC
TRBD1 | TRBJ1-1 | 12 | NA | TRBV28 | CASGTGPTEAFF | TGTGCCAGCGGGACAGGGCCCACTGAAGCTTTCTTT
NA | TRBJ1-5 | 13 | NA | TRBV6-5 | CASSRTIDQPQHF | TGTGCCAGCAGTCGGACAATAGATCAGCCCCAGCATTTT
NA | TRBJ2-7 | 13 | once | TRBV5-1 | CASSPTVSYEQYF | TGCGCCAGCAGCCCGACAGTCTCCTACGAGCAGTACTTC
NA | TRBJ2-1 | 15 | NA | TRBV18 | CASSPPGHDYNEQFF | TGTGCCAGCTCACCACCGGGACACGACTACAATGAGCAGTTCTTC
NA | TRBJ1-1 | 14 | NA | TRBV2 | CASSPGGGNTEAFF | TGTGCCAGCAGCCCTGGGGGAGGGAACACTGAAGCTTTCTTT
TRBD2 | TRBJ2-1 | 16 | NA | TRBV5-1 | CASSLASSGSLSEQFF | TGCGCCAGCAGCTTGGCATCTAGCGGGAGCCTGAGTGAGCAGTTCTTC
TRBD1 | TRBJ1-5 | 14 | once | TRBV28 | CASSLGQGRQPQHF | TGTGCCAGCAGTCTGGGACAGGGCCGACAGCCCCAGCATTTT
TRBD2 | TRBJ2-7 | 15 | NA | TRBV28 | CASSLLAGRVDEQYF | TGTGCCAGCAGTTTACTAGCGGGTAGGGTGGACGAGCAGTACTTC
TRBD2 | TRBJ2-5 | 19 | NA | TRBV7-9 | CASSLRRLGREGLRETQYF | TGTGCCAGCAGCTTAAGGCGCCTAGGGCGGGAGGGCCTTAGGGAGACCCAGTACTTC
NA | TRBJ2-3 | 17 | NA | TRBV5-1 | CASSWQQAGSTPDTQYF | TGCGCCAGCAGCTGGCAGCAGGCAGGGAGCACACCAGATACGCAGTATTTT
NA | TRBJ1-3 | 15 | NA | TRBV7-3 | CASSSRPGPGNTIYF | TGTGCCAGCAGCTCCCGACCAGGGCCTGGAAACACCATATATTTT
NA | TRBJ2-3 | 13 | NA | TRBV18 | CASSAPGSDTQYF | TGTGCCAGCTCCGCGCCAGGGTCAGATACGCAGTATTTT
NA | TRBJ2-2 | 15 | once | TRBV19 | CASSILGGLPGELFF | TGTGCCAGTAGTATTTTGGGCGGGCTTCCCGGGGAGCTGTTTTTT